The T cell receptor beta chain described here comes from a study of T cell clonotyping in hematopoietic cell transplantation. Whole-study results and caveats: At the given depth, recipient repertoires were over 97% de novo clonotypes.

Blood collection times were about day -28 and days 30, 100, 180 posttransplant. Worth noting for this clone: The antigen remains undetermined.

TCRdb keeps only in-frame clones here, not all; method: immunoSEQ multiplex PCR. The table has over 8,500 clones, around 85% seen once. Trimming took off 8 bases at V and 7 bases at J, with 12 bases between the two ends. This CDR3 has 13 amino acids. CDR1 and CDR2 (germline): SNHLY, FYNNEI. This chain links TRBV2 with TRBJ1-6; D might be TRBD1 (6 bases). The receptor was derived from a human patient who had an allogeneic stem cell transplant, so the T cells may come from the graft donor. The donor label of this sample is uncertain. Some clones in this sample may be carry-over from other donors' samples. Sequences were derived from PBMCs, sampled 180 days after allogeneic stem cell transplant. The CDR3 DNA is TGTGCCAGCTCGGATAGGGGGAATTCACCCCTCCACTTT. This encodes CASSDRGNSPLHF.